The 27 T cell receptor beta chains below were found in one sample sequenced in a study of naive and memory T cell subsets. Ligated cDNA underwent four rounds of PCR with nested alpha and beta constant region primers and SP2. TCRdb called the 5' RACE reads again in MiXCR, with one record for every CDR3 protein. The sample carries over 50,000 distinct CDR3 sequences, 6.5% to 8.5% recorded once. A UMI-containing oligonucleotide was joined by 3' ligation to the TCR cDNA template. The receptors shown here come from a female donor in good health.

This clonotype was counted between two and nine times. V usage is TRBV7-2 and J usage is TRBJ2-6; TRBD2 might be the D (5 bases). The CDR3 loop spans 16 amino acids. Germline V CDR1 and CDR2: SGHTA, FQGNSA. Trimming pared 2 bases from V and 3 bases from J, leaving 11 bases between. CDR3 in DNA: TGTGCCAGCAGCTTATTGGGAGTGTATGGGGCCAACGTCCTGACTTTC. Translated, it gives CASSLLGVYGANVLTF. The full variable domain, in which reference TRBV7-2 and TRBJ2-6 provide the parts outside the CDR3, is GAGVSQSPSNKVTEKGKDVELRCDPISGHTALYWYRQSLGQGLEFLIYFQGNSAPDKSGLPSDRFSAERTGGSVSTLTIQRTQQEDSAVYLCASSLLGVYGANVLTFGAGSRLTVL.

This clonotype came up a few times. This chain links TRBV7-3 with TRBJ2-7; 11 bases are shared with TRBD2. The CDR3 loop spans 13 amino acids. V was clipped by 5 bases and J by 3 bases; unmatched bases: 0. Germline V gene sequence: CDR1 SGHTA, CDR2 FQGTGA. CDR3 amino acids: CASSTSGGYEQYF. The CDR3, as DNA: TGTGCCAGCAGCACTAGCGGGGGCTACGAGCAGTACTTC. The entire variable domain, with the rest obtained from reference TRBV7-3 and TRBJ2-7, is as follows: GAGVSQTPSNKVTEKGKYVELRCDPISGHTALYWYRQSLGQGPEFLIYFQGTGAADDSGLPNDRFFAVRPEGSVSTLKIQRTERGDSAVYLCASSTSGGYEQYFGPGTRLTVT.

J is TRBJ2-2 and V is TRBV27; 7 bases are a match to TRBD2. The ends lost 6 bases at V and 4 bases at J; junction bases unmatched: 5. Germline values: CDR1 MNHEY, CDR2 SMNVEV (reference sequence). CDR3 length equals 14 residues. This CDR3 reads CASSGGTGTGELFF. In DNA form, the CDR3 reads TGTGCCAGCAGCGGGGGGACGGGCACCGGGGAGCTGTTTTTT.

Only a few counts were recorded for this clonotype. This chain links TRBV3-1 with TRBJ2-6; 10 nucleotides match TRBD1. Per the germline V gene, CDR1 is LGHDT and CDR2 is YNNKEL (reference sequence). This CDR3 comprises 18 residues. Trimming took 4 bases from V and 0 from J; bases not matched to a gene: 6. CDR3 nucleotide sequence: TGTGCCAGCAGCCCGCGGGACAGGGGATACTCTGGGGCCAACGTCCTGACTTTC. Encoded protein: CASSPRDRGYSGANVLTF.

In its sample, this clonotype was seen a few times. The chain's CDR3 is CASSLDTWEEGSSGANVLTF. CDR3 bases: TGTGCCAGCAGCTTAGATACCTGGGAGGAGGGAAGCTCTGGGGCCAACGTCCTGACTTTC. The chain links TRBV11-3 to TRBJ2-6, with a weak D call TRBD2 (6 bases). This CDR3 spans 20 amino acids. The germline V gene has CDR1 SGHNT and CDR2 YENEEA. V was pared by 0 bases and J by 0 bases, with 18 bases between. Full variable domain (rest looked up from reference TRBV11-3 and TRBJ2-6): EAGVVQSPRYKIIEKKQPVAFWCNPISGHNTLYWYLQNLGQGPELLIRYENEEAVDDSQLPKDRFSAERLKGVDSTLKIQPAELGDSAVYLCASSLDTWEEGSSGANVLTFGAGSRLTVL.

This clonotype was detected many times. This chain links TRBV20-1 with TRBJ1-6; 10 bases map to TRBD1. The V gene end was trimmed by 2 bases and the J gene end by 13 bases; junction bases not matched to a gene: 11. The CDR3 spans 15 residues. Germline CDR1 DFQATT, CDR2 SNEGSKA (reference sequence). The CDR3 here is CSARKDRGGKAPLHF. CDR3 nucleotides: TGCAGTGCTAGAAAGGACAGGGGGGGGAAGGCGCCCCTCCACTTT.

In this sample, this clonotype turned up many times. The CDR3 DNA follows: TGTGCCAGCAGCCGGGCATTGGGGACTGAAGCTTTCTTT. It is translated as CASSRALGTEAFF. This chain uses TRBV9 with TRBJ1-1; D remains unclear. Trimming stripped 4 bases from V and 5 bases from J, with 12 bases between. CDR1 is SGDLS, CDR2 YYNGEE, per germline. The CDR3 extends over 13 amino acids.

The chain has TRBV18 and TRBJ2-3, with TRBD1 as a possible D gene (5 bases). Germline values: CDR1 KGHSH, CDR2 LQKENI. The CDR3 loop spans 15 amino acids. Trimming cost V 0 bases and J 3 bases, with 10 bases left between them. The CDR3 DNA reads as TGTGCCAGCTCACCACCACTTCAGGGAACAGATACGCAGTATTTT. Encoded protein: CASSPPLQGTDTQYF.

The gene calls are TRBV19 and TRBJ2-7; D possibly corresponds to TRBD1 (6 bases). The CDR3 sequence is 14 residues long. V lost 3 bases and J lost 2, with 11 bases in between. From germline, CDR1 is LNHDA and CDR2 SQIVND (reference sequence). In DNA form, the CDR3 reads TGTGCCAGTAGTATCGCAGGGGCTCCCTACGAGCAGTACTTC. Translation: CASSIAGAPYEQYF.

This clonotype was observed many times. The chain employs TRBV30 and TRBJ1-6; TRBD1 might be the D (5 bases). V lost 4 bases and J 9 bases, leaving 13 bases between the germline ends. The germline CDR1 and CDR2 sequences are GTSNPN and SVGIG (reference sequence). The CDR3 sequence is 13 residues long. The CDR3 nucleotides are TGTGCCTGGACAATATCGGGGGGTTCACCCCTCCACTTT. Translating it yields CAWTISGGSPLHF.

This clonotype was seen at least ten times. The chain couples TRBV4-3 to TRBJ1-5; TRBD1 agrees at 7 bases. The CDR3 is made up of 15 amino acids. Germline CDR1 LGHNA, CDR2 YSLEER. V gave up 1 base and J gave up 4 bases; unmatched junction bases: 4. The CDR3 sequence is CASSQAGQPNQPQHF. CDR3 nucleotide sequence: TGCGCCAGCAGCCAAGCGGGACAGCCAAATCAGCCCCAGCATTTT.

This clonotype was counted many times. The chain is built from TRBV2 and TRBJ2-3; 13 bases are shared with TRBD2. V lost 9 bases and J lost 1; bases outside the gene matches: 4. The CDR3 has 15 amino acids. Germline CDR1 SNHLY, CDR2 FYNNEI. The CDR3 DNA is TGTGCCAGGCCCGGGACTAGCGGGGGCACAGATACGCAGTATTTT. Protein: CARPGTSGGTDTQYF.

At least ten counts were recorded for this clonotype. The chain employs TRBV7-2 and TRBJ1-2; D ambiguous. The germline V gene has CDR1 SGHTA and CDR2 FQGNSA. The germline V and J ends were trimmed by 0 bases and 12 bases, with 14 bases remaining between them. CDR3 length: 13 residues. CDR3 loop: CASSLALRGGDTF. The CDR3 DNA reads TGTGCCAGCAGCTTAGCGCTCAGAGGAGGCGACACCTTC.

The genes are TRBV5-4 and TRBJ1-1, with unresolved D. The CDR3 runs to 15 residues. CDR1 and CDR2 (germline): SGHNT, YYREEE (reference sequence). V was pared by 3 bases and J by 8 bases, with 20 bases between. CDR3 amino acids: CASSSAVRGSGEAFF. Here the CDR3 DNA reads TGTGCCAGCAGCTCGGCGGTACGGGGATCAGGAGAAGCTTTCTTT.

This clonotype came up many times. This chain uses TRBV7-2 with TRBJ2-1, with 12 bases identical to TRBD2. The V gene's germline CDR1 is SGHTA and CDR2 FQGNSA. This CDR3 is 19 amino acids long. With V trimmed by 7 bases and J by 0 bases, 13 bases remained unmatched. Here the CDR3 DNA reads TGTGCCAGCACTGCGCCTAGCGGGGGGGGGAAGAGCTCCTACAATGAGCAGTTCTTC. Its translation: CASTAPSGGGKSSYNEQFF.

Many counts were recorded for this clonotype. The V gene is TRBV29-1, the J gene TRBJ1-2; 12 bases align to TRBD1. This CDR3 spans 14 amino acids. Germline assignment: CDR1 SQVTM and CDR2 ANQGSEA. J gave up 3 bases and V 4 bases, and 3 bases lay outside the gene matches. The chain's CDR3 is CSVGGTGGDYGYTF. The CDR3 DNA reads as TGCAGCGTTGGGGGGACAGGGGGCGACTATGGCTACACCTTC.

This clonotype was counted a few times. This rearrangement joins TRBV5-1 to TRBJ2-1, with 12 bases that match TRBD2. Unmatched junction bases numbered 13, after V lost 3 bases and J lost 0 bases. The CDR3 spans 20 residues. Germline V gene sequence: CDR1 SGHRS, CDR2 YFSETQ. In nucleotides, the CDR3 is TGCGCCAGCAGCTCGACTAGCGGGGGCCCCAAACAGAGCTCCTACAATGAGCAGTTCTTC. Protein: CASSSTSGGPKQSSYNEQFF.

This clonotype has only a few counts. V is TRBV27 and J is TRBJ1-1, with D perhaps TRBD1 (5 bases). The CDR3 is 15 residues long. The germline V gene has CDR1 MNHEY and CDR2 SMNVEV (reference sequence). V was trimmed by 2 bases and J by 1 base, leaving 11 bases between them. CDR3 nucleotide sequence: TGTGCCAGCAGTTTACGGGGCTTTGGGAACACTGAAGCTTTCTTT. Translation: CASSLRGFGNTEAFF.

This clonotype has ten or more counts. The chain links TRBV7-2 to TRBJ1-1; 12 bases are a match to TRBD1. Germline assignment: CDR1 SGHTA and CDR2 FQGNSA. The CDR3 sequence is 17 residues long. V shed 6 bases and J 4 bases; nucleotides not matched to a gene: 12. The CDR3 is CASSLGQGASVGTEAFF. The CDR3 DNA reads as TGTGCCAGCAGTTTGGGACAGGGGGCGTCAGTTGGCACTGAAGCTTTCTTT.

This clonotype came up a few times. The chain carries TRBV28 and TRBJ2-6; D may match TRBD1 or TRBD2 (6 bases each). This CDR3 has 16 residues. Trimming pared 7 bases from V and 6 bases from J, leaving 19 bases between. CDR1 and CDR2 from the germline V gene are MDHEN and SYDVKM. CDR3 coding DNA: TGTGCCAGCATTCCGGCTACAGGGAGGTTGGCCAACGTCCTGACTTTC. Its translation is CASIPATGRLANVLTF.

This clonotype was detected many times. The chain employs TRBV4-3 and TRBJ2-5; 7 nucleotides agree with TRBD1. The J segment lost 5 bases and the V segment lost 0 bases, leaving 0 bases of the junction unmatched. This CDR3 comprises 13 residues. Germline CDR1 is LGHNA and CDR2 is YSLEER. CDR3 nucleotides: TGCGCCAGCAGCCAAGACAGGGGGGAGACCCAGTACTTC. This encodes CASSQDRGETQYF.

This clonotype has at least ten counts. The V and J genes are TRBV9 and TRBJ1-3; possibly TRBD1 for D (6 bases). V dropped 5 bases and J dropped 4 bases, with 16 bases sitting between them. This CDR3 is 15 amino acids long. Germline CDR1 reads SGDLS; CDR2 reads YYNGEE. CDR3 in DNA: TGTGCCAGCAGTTCCACAGGGTCGAGGGGAAACACCATATATTTT. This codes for CASSSTGSRGNTIYF.

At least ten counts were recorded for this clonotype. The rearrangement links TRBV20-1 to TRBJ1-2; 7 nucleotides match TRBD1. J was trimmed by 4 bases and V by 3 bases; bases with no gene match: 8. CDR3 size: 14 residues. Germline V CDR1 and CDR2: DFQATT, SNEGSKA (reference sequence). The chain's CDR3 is CSARRDQGGYGYTF. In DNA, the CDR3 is TGCAGTGCTAGGAGGGACCAGGGGGGCTATGGCTACACCTTC.

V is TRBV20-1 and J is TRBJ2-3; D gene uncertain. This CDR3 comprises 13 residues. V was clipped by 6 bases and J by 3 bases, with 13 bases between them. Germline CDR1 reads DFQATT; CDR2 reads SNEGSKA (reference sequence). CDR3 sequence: CSAPWSVTDTQYF. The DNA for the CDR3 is TGCAGTGCCCCTTGGAGTGTGACAGATACGCAGTATTTT.

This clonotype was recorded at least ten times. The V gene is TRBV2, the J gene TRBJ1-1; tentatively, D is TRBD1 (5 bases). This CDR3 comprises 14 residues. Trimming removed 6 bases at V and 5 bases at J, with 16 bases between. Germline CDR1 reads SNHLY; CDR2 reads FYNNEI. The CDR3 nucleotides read TGTGCCAGCAGCGACCCGACAGATCGGACTGAAGCTTTCTTT. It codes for CASSDPTDRTEAFF. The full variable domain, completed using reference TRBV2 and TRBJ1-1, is EPEVTQTPSHQVTQMGQEVILRCVPISNHLYFYWYRQILGQKVEFLVSFYNNEISEKSEIFDDQFSVERPDGSNFTLKIRSTKLEDSAMYFCASSDPTDRTEAFFGQGTRLTVV.

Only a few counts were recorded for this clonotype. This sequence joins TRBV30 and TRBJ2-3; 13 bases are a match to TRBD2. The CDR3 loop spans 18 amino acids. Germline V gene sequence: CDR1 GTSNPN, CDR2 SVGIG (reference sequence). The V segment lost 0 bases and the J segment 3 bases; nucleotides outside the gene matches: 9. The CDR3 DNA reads TGTGCCTGGAGTGTTAAATCGCCGGGACTAGCGGGGACAGATACGCAGTATTTT. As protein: CAWSVKSPGLAGTDTQYF.

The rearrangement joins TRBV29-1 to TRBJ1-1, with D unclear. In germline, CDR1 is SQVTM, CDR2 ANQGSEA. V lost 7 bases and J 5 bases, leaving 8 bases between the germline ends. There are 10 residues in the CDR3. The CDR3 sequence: CSAPRTEAFF. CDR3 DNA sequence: TGCAGCGCCCCTCGGACTGAAGCTTTCTTT. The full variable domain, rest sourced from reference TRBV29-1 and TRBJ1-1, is SAVISQKPSRDICQRGTSLTIQCQVDSQVTMMFWYRQQPGQSLTLIATANQGSEATYESGFVIDKFPISRPNLTFSTLTVSNMSPEDSSIYLCSAPRTEAFFGQGTRLTVV.